Sequencing of this T cell receptor (beta chain) was carried out in a study of blood T cell repertoires in COVID-19. Germline values: CDR1 SQVTM, CDR2 ANQGSEA. V was clipped by 7 bases and J by 1 base, with 19 bases between them. CDR3 length equals 16 residues. Repertoires were generated with immunoSEQ multiplex PCR, while TCRdb's copy carries only in-frame clones and drops some. The sample includes roughly 190,000 clones, about 83% of them seen just once. Sequencing was carried out using PBMCs or T cells enriched from blood (not recorded which). This clonotype originated in a woman aged 30 to 39 who had been exposed to COVID-19. This chain connects TRBV29-1 to TRBJ2-2; D is unresolved. The CDR3 bases are TGCAGCGCCCGACGACTCGGCCAAGGGAACACCGGGGAGCTGTTTTTT. The encoded protein is CSARRLGQGNTGELFF.